This TCR beta chain originates from a study of blood T cell repertoires in COVID-19. About the research overall: Sample material is recorded as cDNA or gDNA derived from T cells, B-cell-depleted T cells, or PBMCs.

The assay was immunoSEQ multiplex PCR, and TCRdb's table has in-frame clones only and misses some. Of roughly 110,000 clones listed, 86% are singletons. V lost 6 bases and J 7 bases, leaving 16 bases between the germline ends. This CDR3 has 15 amino acids. In germline, CDR1 is MNHEY, CDR2 SMNVEV (reference sequence). This TCR was sampled from a man aged 40-49 years with acute or convalescent COVID-19. The chain links TRBV27 to TRBJ1-6; perhaps TRBD1 as D (5 bases). The specimen was peripheral blood. The CDR3 loop is CASRRTLTENSPLHF. CDR3 coding DNA: TGTGCCAGCAGGAGGACACTCACCGAGAATTCACCCCTCCACTTT.